Sequencing of this T cell receptor (beta chain) was carried out in a study of blood T cell repertoires in COVID-19. Whole-study context: Both acute and convalescent COVID-19 samples were obtained from the United States, Italy and Spain. PBMCs, B-cell-depleted T cells, or T cells provided the cDNA or gDNA that made up the material.

V was trimmed by 3 bases and J by 7 bases, leaving 15 bases between them. This CDR3 contains 15 residues. Germline values: CDR1 SNHLY, CDR2 FYNNEI. Study processing details: Amplifying reference gene primers gave estimates of nucleated cell counts. Some clones are missing from TCRdb's copy, which holds only in-frame ones; the method was immunoSEQ multiplex PCR. The DNA was the basis for D and trimming; V, J and clone size are from that table. The data contain 140,000 to 150,000 clones, about 87% of them seen just once; the ten biggest clones take up 2.5% to 3%. The sample taken for sequencing was peripheral blood. V is TRBV2 and J is TRBJ1-4; the D gene is possibly TRBD1 (5 bases). This receptor was obtained from a human donor with COVID-19, enrolled during active disease. The donor label of this sample is uncertain. The CDR3 region is CASSEVGRATEKLFF. As DNA, the CDR3 is TGTGCCAGCAGTGAGGTTGGCAGGGCGACTGAAAAACTGTTTTTT.